This T cell receptor (beta chain) was documented in a study of T cell responses to AZD1222 COVID-19 vaccine. The CDR3 contains 13 residues. Germline V gene lookup returns CDR1 SGHVS and CDR2 FQNEAQ. V was clipped by 3 bases and J by 4 bases, with 9 bases between them. Libraries were prepared by immunoSEQ multiplex PCR; TCRdb keeps only in-frame clonotypes and omits some of them. Here the sample spans about 130,000 clones, about 89% being singletons. Source: peripheral blood, taken on day 0 of AZD1222 vaccination. The rearrangement links TRBV7-8 to TRBJ2-5; D is unclear. This receptor was identified in an adult in good health. The CDR3 DNA is TGTGCCAGCAGCTTTTCATTAGGAGAGACCCAGTACTTC. It yields the protein CASSFSLGETQYF.